Detailed here is one TCR beta chain. The record originates from a study of blood T cell repertoires in COVID-19. About the study: PBMCs, B-cell-depleted T cells, or T cells were the source of the cDNA or gDNA that made up the material.

TCRdb's copy holds only in-frame clones and misses some; the assay was immunoSEQ multiplex PCR. The sample holds some 210,000 clones, 84% seen once. Sample: peripheral blood. The source of this sequence is a woman in her 70s with active or convalescent COVID-19.

The CDR3 sequence is CASSLSGEQFF. As DNA, the CDR3 is TGTGCCAGCAGCTTATCGGGTGAGCAGTTCTTC. The chain has TRBV7-9 and TRBJ2-1; no reliable D call. The length of the CDR3 is 11 residues. Germline V CDR1 and CDR2: SEHNR, FQNEAQ (reference sequence). The V end was cut by 2 bases, the J end by 9 bases, with 5 bases between.